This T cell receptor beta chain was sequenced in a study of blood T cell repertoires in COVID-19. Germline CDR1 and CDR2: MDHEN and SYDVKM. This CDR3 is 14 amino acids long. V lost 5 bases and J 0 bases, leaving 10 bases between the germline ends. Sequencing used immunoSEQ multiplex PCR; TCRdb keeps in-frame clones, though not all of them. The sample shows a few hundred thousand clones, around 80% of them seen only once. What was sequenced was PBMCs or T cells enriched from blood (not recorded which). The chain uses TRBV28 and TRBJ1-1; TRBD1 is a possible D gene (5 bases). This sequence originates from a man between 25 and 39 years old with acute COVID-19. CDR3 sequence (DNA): TGTGCCAGCAGTCTCCGACAGTTGAACACTGAAGCTTTCTTT. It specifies CASSLRQLNTEAFF.